This T cell receptor (beta chain) was captured in a study of T-cell reconstitution after alpha-beta-depleted transplantation in children. Notes on the study in general: Reported findings indicate that, about two months after transplant, alpha-beta T cells came from several hundred expanded clones, which were derived from non-depleted graft cells. There were some patients whose high TCRbeta diversity at day 60 came from surviving recipient T cells and thymic progenitors.

Preparation of the TCRbeta library involved a method that used unique molecular identifiers. TCRdb fed the PCR reads into MiXCR, producing one record per CDR3 protein. In the table there are 400,000 to 450,000 distinct CDR3 sequences, 43% of which are singletons. Comments on this clonotype: The target antigen is unknown.

The junction had 3 bases not matched to a gene; V was cut back by 1 base and J by 4 bases. Germline V lookup: CDR1 SQVTM, CDR2 ANQGSEA. This CDR3 is built from 13 residues. The V call is TRBV29-1, the J call TRBJ1-2; the match to TRBD1 covers 7 bases. Sequencing was performed on PBMCs, taken before TCRalphabeta/CD19-depleted stem cell transplant. This TCR was recovered from a girl aged 2 to 9 with aplastic anemia, due to receive a stem cell transplant. CDR3 residues: CSVEGGQLYGYTF. CDR3 bases: TGCAGCGTTGAAGGGGGACAGCTCTATGGCTACACCTTC.